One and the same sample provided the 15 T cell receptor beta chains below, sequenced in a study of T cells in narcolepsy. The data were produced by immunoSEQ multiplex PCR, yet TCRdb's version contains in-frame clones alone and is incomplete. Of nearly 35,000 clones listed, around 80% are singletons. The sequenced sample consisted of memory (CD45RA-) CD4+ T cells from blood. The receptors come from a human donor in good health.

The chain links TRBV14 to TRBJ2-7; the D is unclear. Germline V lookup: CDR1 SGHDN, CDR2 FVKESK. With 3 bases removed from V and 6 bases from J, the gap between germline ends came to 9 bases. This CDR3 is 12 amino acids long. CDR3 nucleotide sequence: TGTGCCAGCAGCCACCCCCGCGGCGAGCAGTACTTC. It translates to CASSHPRGEQYF.

The CDR3 DNA reads as TGTGCCAGCAGCTTAGGTCTGGCTAACCCTGCGAGAAAGACCTACGAGCAGTACTTC. Translating it yields CASSLGLANPARKTYEQYF. This sequence joins TRBV11-3 and TRBJ2-7; D unresolved. Trimming cost V 1 base and J 2 bases, with 24 bases left between them. The CDR3 totals 19 residues. Germline V gene lookup returns CDR1 SGHNT and CDR2 YENEEA.

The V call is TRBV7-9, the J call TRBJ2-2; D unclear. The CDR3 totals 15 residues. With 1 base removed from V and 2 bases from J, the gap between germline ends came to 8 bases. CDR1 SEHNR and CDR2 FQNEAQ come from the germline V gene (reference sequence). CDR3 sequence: CASSLGAANTGELFF. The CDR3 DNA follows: TGTGCCAGCAGCTTAGGGGCCGCTAACACCGGGGAGCTGTTTTTT.

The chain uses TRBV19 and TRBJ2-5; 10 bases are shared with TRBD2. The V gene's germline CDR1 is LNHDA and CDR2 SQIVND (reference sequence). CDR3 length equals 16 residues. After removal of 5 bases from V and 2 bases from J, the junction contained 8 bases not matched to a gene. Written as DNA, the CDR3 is TGTGCCAGTAGTTTAAGAGCGGGAGGGCATCAAGAGACCCAGTACTTC. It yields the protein CASSLRAGGHQETQYF.

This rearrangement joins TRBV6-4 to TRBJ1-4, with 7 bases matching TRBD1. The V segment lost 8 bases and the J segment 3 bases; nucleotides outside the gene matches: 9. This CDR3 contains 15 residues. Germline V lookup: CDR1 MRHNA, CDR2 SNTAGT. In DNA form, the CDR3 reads TGTGCCAGCCCCTACAGGGGATCAGCTAATGAAAAACTGTTTTTT. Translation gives CASPYRGSANEKLFF.

The DNA for the CDR3 is TGTGCCGCCGCTGCAGGGACTATAAACATTCAGTACTTC. Translated, it gives CAAAAGTINIQYF. This chain links TRBV6-6 with TRBJ2-4; 7 positions match TRBD2. Germline V CDR1 and CDR2: MNHNY, SVGAGI (reference sequence). CDR3 size: 13 residues. With 11 bases clipped from V and 6 bases from J, the junction kept 10 bases outside the gene matches.

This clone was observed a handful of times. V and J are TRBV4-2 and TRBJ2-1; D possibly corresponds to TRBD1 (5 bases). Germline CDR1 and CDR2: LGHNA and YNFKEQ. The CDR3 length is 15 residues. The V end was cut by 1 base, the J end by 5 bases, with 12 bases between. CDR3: CASSQAGAGNNEQFF. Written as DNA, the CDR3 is TGTGCCAGCAGCCAAGCGGGCGCAGGGAACAATGAGCAGTTCTTC.

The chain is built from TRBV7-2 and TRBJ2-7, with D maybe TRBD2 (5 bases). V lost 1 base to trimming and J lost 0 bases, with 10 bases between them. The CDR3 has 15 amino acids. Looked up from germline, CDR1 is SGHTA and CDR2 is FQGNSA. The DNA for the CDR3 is TGTGCCAGCAGCTTAGGGAGCGGAAGCTCCTACGAGCAGTACTTC. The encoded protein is CASSLGSGSSYEQYF.

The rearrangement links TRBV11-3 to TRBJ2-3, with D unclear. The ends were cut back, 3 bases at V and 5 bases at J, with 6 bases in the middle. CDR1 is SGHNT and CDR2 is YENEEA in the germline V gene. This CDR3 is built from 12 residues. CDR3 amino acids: CASSLSGDTQYF. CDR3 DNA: TGTGCCAGCAGCTTGTCCGGAGATACGCAGTATTTT. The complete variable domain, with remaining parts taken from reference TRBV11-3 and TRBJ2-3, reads EAGVVQSPRYKIIEKKQPVAFWCNPISGHNTLYWYLQNLGQGPELLIRYENEEAVDDSQLPKDRFSAERLKGVDSTLKIQPAELGDSAVYLCASSLSGDTQYFGPGTRLTVL.

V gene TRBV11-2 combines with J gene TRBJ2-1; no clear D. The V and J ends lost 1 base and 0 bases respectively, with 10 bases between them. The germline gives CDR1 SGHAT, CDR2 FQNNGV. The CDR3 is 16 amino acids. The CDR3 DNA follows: TGTGCCAGCAGCTTAGTGGGCGCCTACTCCTACAATGAGCAGTTCTTC. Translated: CASSLVGAYSYNEQFF.

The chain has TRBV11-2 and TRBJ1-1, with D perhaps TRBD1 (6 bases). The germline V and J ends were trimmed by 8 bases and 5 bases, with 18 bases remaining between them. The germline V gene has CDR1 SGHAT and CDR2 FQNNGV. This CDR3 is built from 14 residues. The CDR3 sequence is CASHMRGGKTEAFF. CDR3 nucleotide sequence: TGTGCCAGCCACATGAGGGGGGGGAAGACTGAAGCTTTCTTT.

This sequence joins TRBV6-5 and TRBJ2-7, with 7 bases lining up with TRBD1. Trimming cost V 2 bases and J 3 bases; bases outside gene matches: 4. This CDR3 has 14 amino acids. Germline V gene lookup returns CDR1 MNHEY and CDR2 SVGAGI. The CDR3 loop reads CASSYRGQNYEQYF. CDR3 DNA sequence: TGTGCCAGCAGTTACAGGGGGCAAAACTACGAGCAGTACTTC.

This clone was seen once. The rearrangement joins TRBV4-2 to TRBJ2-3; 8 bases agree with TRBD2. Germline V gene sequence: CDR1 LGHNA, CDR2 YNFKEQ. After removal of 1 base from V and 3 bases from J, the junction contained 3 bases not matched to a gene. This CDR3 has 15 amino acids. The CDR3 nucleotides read TGTGCCAGCAGCCAAGCGGGGGGGCCTACAGATACGCAGTATTTT. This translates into CASSQAGGPTDTQYF.

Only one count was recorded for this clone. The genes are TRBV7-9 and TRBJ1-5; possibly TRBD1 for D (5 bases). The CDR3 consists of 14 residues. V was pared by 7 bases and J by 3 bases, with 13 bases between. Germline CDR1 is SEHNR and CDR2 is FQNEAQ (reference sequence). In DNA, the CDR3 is TGTGCCAGCACCACTGGGGACCCCAATCAGCCCCAGCATTTT. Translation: CASTTGDPNQPQHF.

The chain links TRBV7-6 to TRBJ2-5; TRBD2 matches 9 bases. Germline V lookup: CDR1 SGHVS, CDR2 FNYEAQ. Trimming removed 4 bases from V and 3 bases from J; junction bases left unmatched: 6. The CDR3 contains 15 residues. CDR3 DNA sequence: TGTGCCAGCAGCTCCCTAGCGGGGCGGGAAGAGACCCAGTACTTC. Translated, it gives CASSSLAGREETQYF.